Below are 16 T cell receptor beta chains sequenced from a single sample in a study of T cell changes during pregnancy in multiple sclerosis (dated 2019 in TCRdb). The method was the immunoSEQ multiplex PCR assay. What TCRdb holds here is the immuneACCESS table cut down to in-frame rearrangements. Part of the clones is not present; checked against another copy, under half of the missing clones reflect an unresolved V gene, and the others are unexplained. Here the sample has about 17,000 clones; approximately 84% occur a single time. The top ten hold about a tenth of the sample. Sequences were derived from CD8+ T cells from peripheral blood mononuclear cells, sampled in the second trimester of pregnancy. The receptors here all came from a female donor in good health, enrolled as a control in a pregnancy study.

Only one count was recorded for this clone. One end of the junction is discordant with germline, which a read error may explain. CDR3: CASSLKRDEKLFF. Written as DNA, the CDR3 is TGTGCTAGCAGCTTAAAACGGGATGAAAAACTGTTTTTT. The rearrangement uses TRBV7-7 and TRBJ1-4; D is uncertain. CDR1 SSHAT and CDR2 FNYEAQ come from the germline V gene (reference sequence). This CDR3 region has 13 residues.

The CDR3 nucleotides are TGCGCCAGCAGCCAAGAAGAGACAGGGGCCTACGAGCAGTACTTC. It yields the protein CASSQEETGAYEQYF. The genes are TRBV4-3 and TRBJ2-7; 8 bases match TRBD1. Germline V gene lookup returns CDR1 LGHNA and CDR2 YSLEER. Unmatched junction bases numbered 3, after V lost 0 bases and J lost 2 bases. The CDR3 is 15 residues long.

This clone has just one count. The CDR3 region is CASSDSGGRDEQFF. The CDR3 DNA reads as TGTGCCAGCAGTGACTCAGGGGGCCGAGATGAGCAGTTCTTC. The V and J genes are TRBV6-4 and TRBJ2-1; TRBD1 matches 7 bases. Germline assignment: CDR1 MRHNA and CDR2 SNTAGT. The CDR3 extends over 14 amino acids. J gave up 8 bases and V 0 bases, and 4 bases lay outside the gene matches.

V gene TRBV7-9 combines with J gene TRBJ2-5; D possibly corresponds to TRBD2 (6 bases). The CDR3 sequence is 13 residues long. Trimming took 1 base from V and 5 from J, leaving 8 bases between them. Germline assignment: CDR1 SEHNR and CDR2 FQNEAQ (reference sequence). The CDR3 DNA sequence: TGTGCCAGCAGCTTAGTAGGGAGGGAGACCCAGTACTTC. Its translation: CASSLVGRETQYF.

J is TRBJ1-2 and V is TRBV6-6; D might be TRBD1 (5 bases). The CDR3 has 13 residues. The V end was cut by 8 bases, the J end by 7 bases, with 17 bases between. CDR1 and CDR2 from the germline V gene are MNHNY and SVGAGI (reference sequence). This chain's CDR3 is CASGYGGARGYTF. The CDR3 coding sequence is TGTGCCAGCGGGTACGGCGGGGCGCGTGGCTACACCTTC.

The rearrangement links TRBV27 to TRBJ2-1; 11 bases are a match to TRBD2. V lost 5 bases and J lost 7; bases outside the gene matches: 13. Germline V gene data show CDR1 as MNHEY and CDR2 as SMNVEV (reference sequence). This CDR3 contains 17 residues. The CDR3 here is CASSRRLVAGGLNEQFF. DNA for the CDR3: TGTGCCAGCAGTAGGCGTCTGGTAGCGGGGGGGCTAAATGAGCAGTTCTTC.

The CDR3, as DNA: TGTGCCAGCAGTTCATCGGACAGGTCAGATACGCAGTATTTT. Amino acids: CASSSSDRSDTQYF. The genes are TRBV6-6 and TRBJ2-3, with TRBD1 matching 7 bases. J was trimmed by 4 bases and V by 4 bases; bases with no gene match: 5. The CDR3 covers 14 residues. The germline V gene has CDR1 MNHNY and CDR2 SVGAGI (reference sequence).

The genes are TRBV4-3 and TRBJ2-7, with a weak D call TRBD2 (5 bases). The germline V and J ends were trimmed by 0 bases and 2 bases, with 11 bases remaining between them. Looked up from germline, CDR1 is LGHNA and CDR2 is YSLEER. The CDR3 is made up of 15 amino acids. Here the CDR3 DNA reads TGCGCCAGCAGCCAAGAGGAAGGAGGCCCCTACGAGCAGTACTTC. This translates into CASSQEEGGPYEQYF.

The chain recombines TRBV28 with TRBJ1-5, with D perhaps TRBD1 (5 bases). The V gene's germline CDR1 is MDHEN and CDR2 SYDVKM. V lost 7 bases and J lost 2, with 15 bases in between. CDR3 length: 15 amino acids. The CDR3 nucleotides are TGTGCCAGCACTCGGGGGGTGACGGGCAATCAGCCCCAGCATTTT. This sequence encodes CASTRGVTGNQPQHF.

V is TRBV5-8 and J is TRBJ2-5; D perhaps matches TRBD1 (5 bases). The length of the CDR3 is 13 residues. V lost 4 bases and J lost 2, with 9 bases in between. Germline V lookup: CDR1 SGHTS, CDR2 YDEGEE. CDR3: CASSHRNQETQYF. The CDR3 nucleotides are TGTGCCAGCAGCCACAGGAATCAAGAGACCCAGTACTTC.

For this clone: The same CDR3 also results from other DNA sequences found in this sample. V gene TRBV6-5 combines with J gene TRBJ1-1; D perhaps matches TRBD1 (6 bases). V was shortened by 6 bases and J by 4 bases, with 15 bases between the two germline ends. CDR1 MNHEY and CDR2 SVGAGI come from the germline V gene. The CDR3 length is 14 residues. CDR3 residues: CASSYSVRGTEAFF. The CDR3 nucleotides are TGTGCCAGCAGCTATTCAGTCAGGGGCACTGAAGCTTTCTTT.

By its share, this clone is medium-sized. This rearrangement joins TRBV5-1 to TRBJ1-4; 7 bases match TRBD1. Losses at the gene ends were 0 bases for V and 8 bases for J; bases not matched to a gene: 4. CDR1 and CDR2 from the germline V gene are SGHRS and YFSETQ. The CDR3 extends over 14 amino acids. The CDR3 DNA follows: TGCGCCAGCAGCTTGGACAGGGGAAGGGAAAAACTGTTTTTT. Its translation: CASSLDRGREKLFF.

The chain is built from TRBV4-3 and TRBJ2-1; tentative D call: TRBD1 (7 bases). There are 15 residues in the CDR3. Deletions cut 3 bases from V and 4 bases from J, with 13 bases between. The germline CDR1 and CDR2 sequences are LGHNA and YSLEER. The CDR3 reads CASSQAGTEYNEQFF. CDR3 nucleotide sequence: TGCGCCAGCAGCCAGGCGGGGACAGAATACAATGAGCAGTTCTTC.

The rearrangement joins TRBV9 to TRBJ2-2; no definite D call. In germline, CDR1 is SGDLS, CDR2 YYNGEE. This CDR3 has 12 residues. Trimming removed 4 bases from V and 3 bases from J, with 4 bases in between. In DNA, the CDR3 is TGTGCCAGCAGCCCTGACACCGGGGAGCTGTTTTTT. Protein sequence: CASSPDTGELFF.

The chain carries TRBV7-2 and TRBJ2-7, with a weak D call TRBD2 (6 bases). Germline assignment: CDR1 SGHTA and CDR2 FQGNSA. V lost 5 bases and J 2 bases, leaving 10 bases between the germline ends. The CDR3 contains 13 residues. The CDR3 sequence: CASSPWEAYEQYF. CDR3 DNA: TGTGCCAGCAGCCCCTGGGAGGCCTACGAGCAGTACTTC.

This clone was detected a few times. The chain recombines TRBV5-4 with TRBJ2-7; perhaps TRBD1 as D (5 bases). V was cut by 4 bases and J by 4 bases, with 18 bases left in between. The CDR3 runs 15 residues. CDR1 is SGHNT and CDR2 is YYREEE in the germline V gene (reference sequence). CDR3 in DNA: TGTGCCAGCAGCCCAACGACAGCTTGGGGATACGAGCAGTACTTC. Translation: CASSPTTAWGYEQYF.